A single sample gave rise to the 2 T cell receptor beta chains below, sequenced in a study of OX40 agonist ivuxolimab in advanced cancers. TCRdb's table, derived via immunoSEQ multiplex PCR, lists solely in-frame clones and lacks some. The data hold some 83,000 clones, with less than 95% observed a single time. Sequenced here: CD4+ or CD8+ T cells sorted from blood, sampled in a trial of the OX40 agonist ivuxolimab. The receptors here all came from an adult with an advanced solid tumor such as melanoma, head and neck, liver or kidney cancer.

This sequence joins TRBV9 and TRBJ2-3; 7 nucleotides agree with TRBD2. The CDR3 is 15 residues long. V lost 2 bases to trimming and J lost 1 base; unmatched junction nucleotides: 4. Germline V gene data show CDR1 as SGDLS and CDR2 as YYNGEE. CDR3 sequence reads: CASSVTREGTDTQYF. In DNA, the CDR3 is TGTGCCAGCAGCGTCACCCGGGAGGGCACAGATACGCAGTATTTT.

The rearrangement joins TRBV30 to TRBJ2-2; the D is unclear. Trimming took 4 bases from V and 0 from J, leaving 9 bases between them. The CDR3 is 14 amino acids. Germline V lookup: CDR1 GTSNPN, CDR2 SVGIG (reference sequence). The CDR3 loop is CAWTDTANTGELFF. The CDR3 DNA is TGTGCCTGGACCGATACGGCGAACACCGGGGAGCTGTTTTTT.